The source of this T cell receptor (beta chain) is a study of CD8 T cells in ankylosing spondylitis. TCRdb ran MiXCR on the 5' RACE reads and lists one entry per CDR3 protein. The repertoire holds 700,000 to 1,000,000 distinct CDR3 sequences, with roughly 10% as singletons. Study findings and constraints: What appeared characteristic of ankylosing spondylitis blood was a TCR beta motif of eight highly homologous variants. Previously reported in reactive arthritis synovial fluid and blood were some of the motif variants. Reports say disease-linked clones showed up significantly more in matched ankylosing spondylitis synovial fluid.

On this clonotype itself: Its specificity is unknown.

The sequencing input was blood, either unsorted or a sorted T cell fraction (not recorded which). The receptor comes from a male donor with ankylosing spondylitis.

Written as DNA, the CDR3 is TGCAGTGCTACCGGACTAGCGGGACGGGGGGATGAGCAGTTCTTC. Protein: CSATGLAGRGDEQFF. The genes are TRBV20-1 and TRBJ2-1, with TRBD2 identical over 12 bases. The germline CDR1 and CDR2 sequences are DFQATT and SNEGSKA (reference sequence). The CDR3 loop spans 15 amino acids. V trimming: 4 bases; J trimming: 8 bases; junction bases outside the gene matches: 9.